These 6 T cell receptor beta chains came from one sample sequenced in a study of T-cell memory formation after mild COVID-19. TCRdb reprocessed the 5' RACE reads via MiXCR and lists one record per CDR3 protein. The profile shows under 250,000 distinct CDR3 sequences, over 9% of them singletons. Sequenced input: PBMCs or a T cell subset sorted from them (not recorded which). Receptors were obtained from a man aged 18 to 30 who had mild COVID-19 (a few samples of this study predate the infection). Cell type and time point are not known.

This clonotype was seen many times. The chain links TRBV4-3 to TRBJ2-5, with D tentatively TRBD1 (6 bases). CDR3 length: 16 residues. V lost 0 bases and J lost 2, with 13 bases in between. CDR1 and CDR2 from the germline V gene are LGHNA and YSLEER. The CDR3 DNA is TGCGCCAGCAGCCAAGAGGGTGGGGGCCGACAAGAGACCCAGTACTTC. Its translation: CASSQEGGGRQETQYF.

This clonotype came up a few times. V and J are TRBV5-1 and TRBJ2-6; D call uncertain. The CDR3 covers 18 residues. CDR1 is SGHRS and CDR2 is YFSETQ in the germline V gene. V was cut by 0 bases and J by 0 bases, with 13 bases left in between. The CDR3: CASSLEGSLGSGANVLTF. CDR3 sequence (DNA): TGCGCCAGCAGCTTGGAAGGATCGCTGGGCTCTGGGGCCAACGTCCTGACTTTC.

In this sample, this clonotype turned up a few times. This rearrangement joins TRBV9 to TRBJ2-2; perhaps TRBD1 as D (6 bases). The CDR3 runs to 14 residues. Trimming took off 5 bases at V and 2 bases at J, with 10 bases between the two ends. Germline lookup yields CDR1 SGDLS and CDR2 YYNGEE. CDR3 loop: CASRADSNTGELFF. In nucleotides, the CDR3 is TGTGCCAGCAGGGCGGACAGTAACACCGGGGAGCTGTTTTTT.

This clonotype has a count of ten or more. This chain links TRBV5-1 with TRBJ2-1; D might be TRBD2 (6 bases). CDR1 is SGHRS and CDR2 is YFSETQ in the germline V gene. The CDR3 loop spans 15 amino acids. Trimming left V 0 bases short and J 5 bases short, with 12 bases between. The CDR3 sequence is CASSLVGSGDNEQFF. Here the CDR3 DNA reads TGCGCCAGCAGCTTGGTAGGCTCGGGGGACAATGAGCAGTTCTTC.

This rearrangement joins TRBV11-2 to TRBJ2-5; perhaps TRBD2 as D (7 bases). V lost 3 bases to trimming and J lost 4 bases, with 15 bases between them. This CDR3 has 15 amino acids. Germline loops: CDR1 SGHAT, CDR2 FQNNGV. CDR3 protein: CASSLDSGVSETQYF. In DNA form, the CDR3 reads TGTGCCAGCAGCTTGGACAGCGGGGTTTCAGAGACCCAGTACTTC.

CDR3 nucleotides: TGTGCCAGCAGTTTGTGGACAGGGGTGGGTACGCAGTATTTT. Protein sequence: CASSLWTGVGTQYF. The V gene is TRBV27, the J gene TRBJ2-3, with TRBD1 identical over 9 bases. Germline trimming cut 3 bases from V and 8 bases from J; bases unmatched to any gene: 6. This CDR3 comprises 14 residues. CDR1 is MNHEY, CDR2 SMNVEV, per germline (reference sequence).